A selection of T cell receptor beta chains follows, all from one sample in a study of blood T cell repertoires in COVID-19. Assay: immunoSEQ multiplex PCR; the TCRdb copy retains only in-frame clones and omits some. The sample contains more than 150,000 clones, around 81% of which appear only once. The sequenced sample was peripheral blood. Receptors were obtained from a woman older than 75 with COVID-19, enrolled during active disease. Both conserved end residues are part of each CDR3. A D gene is named only where the DNA matches it firmly. Clone size is shown for a subset of rows, as once, few, many or a class of expanded clone.

V gene: TRBV2
clone size: once
J gene: TRBJ1-5
D gene: .
CDR3 protein: CASSEDGGTPQHF
CDR3 DNA: TGTGCCAGCAGTGAGGACGGGGGGACGCCCCAGCATTTT

V gene: TRBV3-1/TRBV3-2
clone size: .
J gene: TRBJ1-2
D gene: .
CDR3 protein: CASSFPGGGGYTF
CDR3 DNA: TGTGCCAGCAGTTTCCCGGGAGGTGGTGGCTACACCTTC

V gene: TRBV7-9
clone size: .
J gene: TRBJ1-3
D gene: .
CDR3 protein: CASSFAGERGITIYF
CDR3 DNA: TGTGCCAGCAGCTTCGCGGGGGAAAGGGGTATCACCATATATTTT

V gene: TRBV5-1
clone size: once
J gene: TRBJ2-5
D gene: .
CDR3 protein: CASSLEAGVETQYF
CDR3 DNA: TGCGCCAGCAGCTTGGAGGCAGGGGTAGAGACCCAGTACTTC

V gene: TRBV7-2
clone size: few
J gene: TRBJ1-4
D gene: .
CDR3 protein: CASGEGASHDEKLFF
CDR3 DNA: TGTGCCAGCGGCGAGGGAGCGAGCCATGATGAAAAACTGTTTTTT

V gene: TRBV11-3
clone size: once
J gene: TRBJ1-1
D gene: .
CDR3 protein: CASSFSGGPRGDTEAFF
CDR3 DNA: TGTGCCAGCAGCTTCAGCGGGGGCCCCCGGGGGGACACTGAAGCTTTCTTT

V gene: TRBV14
clone size: .
J gene: TRBJ2-3
D gene: TRBD2
CDR3 protein: CASSQRLAGPSSTQYF
CDR3 DNA: TGTGCCAGCAGCCAAAGACTAGCGGGACCCTCCTCTACGCAGTATTTT

V gene: TRBV27
clone size: .
J gene: TRBJ1-2
D gene: .
CDR3 protein: CASSPSGGGGYTF
CDR3 DNA: TGTGCCAGCAGTCCCTCGGGGGGAGGGGGCTACACCTTC

V gene: TRBV27
clone size: .
J gene: TRBJ1-2
D gene: TRBD1
CDR3 protein: CASSLSAGGDYGYTF
CDR3 DNA: TGTGCCAGCAGTTTATCGGCAGGGGGCGACTATGGCTACACCTTC

V gene: TRBV28
clone size: .
J gene: TRBJ2-3
D gene: TRBD1
CDR3 protein: CASGDRGLTDTQYF
CDR3 DNA: TGTGCCAGCGGGGACAGGGGCCTCACAGATACGCAGTATTTT

V gene: TRBV7-2
clone size: .
J gene: TRBJ2-3
D gene: .
CDR3 protein: CASSPFPSVDTQYF
CDR3 DNA: TGTGCCAGCAGCCCATTCCCTAGCGTGGATACGCAGTATTTT

V gene: TRBV7-9
clone size: .
J gene: TRBJ2-5
D gene: TRBD1
CDR3 protein: CASNPPYPGQGWETQYF
CDR3 DNA: TGTGCCAGCAACCCCCCGTACCCGGGACAGGGATGGGAGACCCAGTACTTC

V gene: TRBV29-1
clone size: once
J gene: TRBJ2-7
D gene: TRBD2
CDR3 protein: CSVLLAGSYEQYF
CDR3 DNA: TGCAGCGTTCTTCTAGCGGGATCCTACGAGCAGTACTTC

V gene: TRBV5-1
clone size: few
J gene: TRBJ2-5
D gene: TRBD1
CDR3 protein: CASSTGQVGETQYF
CDR3 DNA: TGCGCCAGCAGCACGGGACAGGTAGGAGAGACCCAGTACTTC

V gene: TRBV7-9
clone size: few
J gene: TRBJ2-7
D gene: .
CDR3 protein: CASSSTTTYEQYF
CDR3 DNA: TGTGCCAGCAGCTCTACTACCACCTACGAGCAGTACTTC

V gene: TRBV7-2
clone size: .
J gene: TRBJ2-5
D gene: .
CDR3 protein: CASSSRVEGTQYF
CDR3 DNA: TGTGCCAGCAGCTCACGGGTAGAGGGGACCCAGTACTTC

V gene: TRBV20-1
clone size: .
J gene: TRBJ2-5
D gene: .
CDR3 protein: CSARWQTQYF
CDR3 DNA: TGCAGTGCTAGATGGCAGACCCAGTACTTC

V gene: TRBV4-2
clone size: .
J gene: TRBJ1-1
D gene: .
CDR3 protein: CASSQDGSSQKAFF
CDR3 DNA: TGTGCCAGCAGCCAAGACGGGTCAAGCCAAAAAGCTTTCTTT

V gene: TRBV27
clone size: .
J gene: TRBJ1-4
D gene: .
CDR3 protein: CASSLFGGELFF
CDR3 DNA: TGTGCCAGCAGTTTATTCGGGGGGGAACTGTTTTTT

V gene: TRBV27
clone size: .
J gene: TRBJ1-2
D gene: TRBD1
CDR3 protein: CASSRHQGEGYGYTF
CDR3 DNA: TGTGCCAGCAGTCGGCACCAGGGGGAAGGATATGGCTACACCTTC

V gene: TRBV5-1
clone size: once
J gene: TRBJ2-3
D gene: .
CDR3 protein: CASSLETLNTDTQYF
CDR3 DNA: TGCGCCAGCAGCTTGGAGACACTTAACACAGATACGCAGTATTTT

V gene: TRBV28
clone size: once
J gene: TRBJ1-2
D gene: .
CDR3 protein: CASSLGIEGALVNGYTF
CDR3 DNA: TGTGCCAGCAGTTTAGGGATTGAAGGGGCGCTTGTCAATGGCTACACCTTC

V gene: TRBV28
clone size: .
J gene: TRBJ2-7
D gene: TRBD2
CDR3 protein: CASSLLAGVAEQYF
CDR3 DNA: TGTGCCAGCAGTTTACTAGCGGGAGTTGCCGAGCAGTACTTC

V gene: TRBV28
clone size: .
J gene: TRBJ1-5
D gene: TRBD1
CDR3 protein: CASSTLEGTGKGQPQHF
CDR3 DNA: TGTGCCAGCAGTACCTTGGAGGGGACAGGGAAAGGTCAGCCCCAGCATTTT

V gene: TRBV5-4
clone size: .
J gene: TRBJ1-6
D gene: TRBD1
CDR3 protein: CASSLGQGITSPLHF
CDR3 DNA: TGTGCCAGCAGCTTGGGACAGGGGATTACTTCACCCCTCCACTTT

V gene: TRBV6-5
clone size: .
J gene: TRBJ1-1
D gene: .
CDR3 protein: CASRRLSDTEAFF
CDR3 DNA: TGTGCCAGCAGGAGACTGAGTGACACTGAAGCTTTCTTT

V gene: TRBV2
clone size: .
J gene: TRBJ1-1
D gene: .
CDR3 protein: CASSEWGRENTEAFF
CDR3 DNA: TGTGCCAGCAGTGAGTGGGGCCGCGAGAACACTGAAGCTTTCTTT

V gene: TRBV27
clone size: few
J gene: TRBJ2-1
D gene: .
CDR3 protein: CASSPYRRSSYNEQFF
CDR3 DNA: TGTGCCAGCAGTCCATACAGGCGAAGCTCCTACAATGAGCAGTTCTTC

V gene: TRBV28
clone size: .
J gene: TRBJ1-3
D gene: .
CDR3 protein: CASSSPGRGNTIYF
CDR3 DNA: TGTGCCAGCAGTTCCCCAGGACGAGGGAACACCATATATTTT

V gene: TRBV10-1
clone size: .
J gene: TRBJ2-1
D gene: TRBD2
CDR3 protein: CASGLAVYNEQFF
CDR3 DNA: TGCGCCAGCGGACTAGCGGTTTACAATGAGCAGTTCTTC

V gene: TRBV19
clone size: .
J gene: TRBJ1-2
D gene: .
CDR3 protein: CASSYRVGYSYGYTF
CDR3 DNA: TGTGCCAGTAGTTACAGGGTGGGGTATAGCTATGGCTACACCTTC

V gene: TRBV6-5
clone size: .
J gene: TRBJ1-1
D gene: .
CDR3 protein: CASTLSGRGDTEAFF
CDR3 DNA: TGTGCCAGCACCCTTTCAGGGAGGGGGGACACTGAAGCTTTCTTT

V gene: TRBV29-1
clone size: few
J gene: TRBJ2-1
D gene: .
CDR3 protein: CSVVASNEQFF
CDR3 DNA: TGCAGCGTTGTCGCGAGCAATGAGCAGTTCTTC

V gene: TRBV2
clone size: .
J gene: TRBJ2-6
D gene: TRBD1
CDR3 protein: CARTQGAGANVLTF
CDR3 DNA: TGTGCCAGAACCCAGGGGGCTGGGGCCAACGTCCTGACTTTC

V gene: TRBV29-1
clone size: .
J gene: TRBJ2-3
D gene: TRBD2
CDR3 protein: CSVEDKREGRDTQYF
CDR3 DNA: TGCAGCGTTGAAGATAAGCGGGAGGGCAGGGATACGCAGTATTTT

V gene: TRBV6-2/TRBV6-3
clone size: .
J gene: TRBJ2-3
D gene: .
CDR3 protein: CASSVGDTQYF
CDR3 DNA: TGTGCCAGCAGCGTCGGTGATACGCAGTATTTT

V gene: TRBV5-5
clone size: .
J gene: TRBJ2-2
D gene: .
CDR3 protein: CASSLSLTGELFF
CDR3 DNA: TGTGCCAGCAGCTTGTCGTTGACCGGGGAGCTGTTTTTT

V gene: TRBV9
clone size: .
J gene: TRBJ1-3
D gene: .
CDR3 protein: CASSVDQVHSGNTIYF
CDR3 DNA: TGTGCCAGCAGCGTAGACCAGGTTCACTCTGGAAACACCATATATTTT

V gene: TRBV5-5
clone size: .
J gene: TRBJ1-4
D gene: TRBD1
CDR3 protein: CASSLGTGVEKLFF
CDR3 DNA: TGTGCCAGCAGCTTGGGGACAGGGGTAGAAAAACTGTTTTTT

V gene: TRBV6-5
clone size: .
J gene: TRBJ1-4
D gene: TRBD1
CDR3 protein: CASSRDRETNEKLFF
CDR3 DNA: TGTGCCAGCAGCCGGGACAGGGAAACTAATGAAAAACTGTTTTTT

V gene: TRBV5-1
clone size: .
J gene: TRBJ1-2
D gene: TRBD1
CDR3 protein: CASSLDTGTGTDGYTF
CDR3 DNA: TGCGCCAGCAGCTTGGACACCGGGACAGGGACGGATGGCTACACCTTC

V gene: TRBV19
clone size: .
J gene: TRBJ2-5
D gene: TRBD1
CDR3 protein: CASSMWDSARETQYF
CDR3 DNA: TGTGCCAGTAGTATGTGGGACAGCGCCCGAGAGACCCAGTACTTC

V gene: TRBV4-1
clone size: few
J gene: TRBJ2-1
D gene: .
CDR3 protein: CASSQLPSTGLSYNEQFF
CDR3 DNA: TGCGCCAGCAGCCAACTCCCCTCGACAGGCCTCTCCTACAATGAGCAGTTCTTC

V gene: TRBV7-9
clone size: .
J gene: TRBJ1-1
D gene: .
CDR3 protein: CASSSRAGVNTEAFF
CDR3 DNA: TGTGCCAGCAGCTCTAGGGCAGGGGTGAACACTGAAGCTTTCTTT

V gene: TRBV11-3
clone size: .
J gene: TRBJ2-6
D gene: .
CDR3 protein: CASSLRQAGANVLTF
CDR3 DNA: TGTGCCAGCAGCCTTCGACAGGCTGGGGCCAACGTCCTGACTTTC

V gene: TRBV18
clone size: .
J gene: TRBJ1-5
D gene: .
CDR3 protein: CASSPGGAMQPQHF
CDR3 DNA: TGTGCCAGCTCACCGGGGGGGGCGATGCAGCCCCAGCATTTT

V gene: TRBV7-3
clone size: once
J gene: TRBJ1-2
D gene: TRBD1
CDR3 protein: CASSPGQGEFYGYTF
CDR3 DNA: TGTGCCAGCAGCCCCGGACAGGGCGAGTTCTATGGCTACACCTTC

V gene: TRBV4-3
clone size: .
J gene: TRBJ1-4
D gene: TRBD1
CDR3 protein: CASSSAQGKGEKLFF
CDR3 DNA: TGCGCCAGCAGCTCAGCACAGGGGAAGGGTGAAAAACTGTTTTTT

V gene: TRBV6-5
clone size: few
J gene: TRBJ1-1
D gene: TRBD1
CDR3 protein: CASRTGGSNTEAFF
CDR3 DNA: TGTGCCAGCAGGACAGGGGGCTCGAACACTGAAGCTTTCTTT

V gene: TRBV2
clone size: .
J gene: TRBJ1-2
D gene: .
CDR3 protein: CASSTPAGTNYGYTF
CDR3 DNA: TGTGCCAGCAGTACCCCTGCGGGGACCAACTATGGCTACACCTTC

V gene: TRBV4-3
clone size: .
J gene: TRBJ1-2
D gene: TRBD1
CDR3 protein: CASSQDRGLWGGYTF
CDR3 DNA: TGCGCCAGCAGCCAGGACAGGGGGCTTTGGGGTGGCTACACCTTC

V gene: TRBV30
clone size: .
J gene: TRBJ1-3
D gene: .
CDR3 protein: CAWSRTGQIFSGNTIYF
CDR3 DNA: TGTGCCTGGAGTCGGACGGGACAAATCTTCTCTGGAAACACCATATATTTT

V gene: TRBV10-1
clone size: .
J gene: TRBJ2-7
D gene: TRBD2
CDR3 protein: CAYRREGAGRRTYEQYF
CDR3 DNA: TGCGCCTACAGACGGGAGGGAGCCGGTCGACGTACCTACGAGCAGTACTTC